This TCR beta chain was observed in a study of OX40 agonist ivuxolimab in advanced cancers. Study in general: Of mixed ages from about 23 to 90 and averaging roughly 60 years, the group was more than 65% male. Study-level findings and limits: Among T cells, CD8+ cells averaged more expanded clones than CD4+ cells. Still undetermined is the antigen specificity of the expanded peripheral T cells.

TCRdb keeps only in-frame clones here, not all; method: immunoSEQ multiplex PCR. The data hold over 150,000 clones, with under 95% observed a single time. CDR3 size: 15 residues. The germline CDR1 and CDR2 sequences are LNHDA and SQIVND (reference sequence). V lost 8 bases and J 2 bases, leaving 18 bases between the germline ends. Comments on this clone: Its specificity is unknown.

The TCR sequence derives from an adult with an advanced solid tumor such as melanoma, head and neck, liver or kidney cancer. The sample consisted of CD4+ or CD8+ T cells sorted from blood, taken in a trial of the OX40 agonist ivuxolimab. The rearrangement joins TRBV19 to TRBJ1-2; TRBD1 is a possible D gene (6 bases). The CDR3 DNA follows: TGTGCCAGTTTCGAGTGGGGGGCAGAAAACTATGGCTACACCTTC. Translated, it gives CASFEWGAENYGYTF.